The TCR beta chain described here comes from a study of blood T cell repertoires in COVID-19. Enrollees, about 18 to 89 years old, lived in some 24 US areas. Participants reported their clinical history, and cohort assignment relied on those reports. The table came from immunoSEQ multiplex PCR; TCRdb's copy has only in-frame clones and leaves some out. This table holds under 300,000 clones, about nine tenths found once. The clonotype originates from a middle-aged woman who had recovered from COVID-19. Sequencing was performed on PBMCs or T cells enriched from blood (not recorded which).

The CDR3 loop is CASSQDRYSGNTIYF. The CDR3 bases are TGTGCCAGCAGCCAAGACCGCTACTCTGGAAACACCATATATTTT. The rearrangement links TRBV3-1 (or the pseudogene TRBV3-2) to TRBJ1-3; D remains unclear. V gave up 0 bases and J gave up 0 bases, with 6 bases separating them. Germline CDR1 and CDR2: LGHDT and YNNKEL (reference sequence). The CDR3 is 15 residues long.